This TCR beta chain derives from a study of T-cell memory formation after mild COVID-19. Points from the study as a whole: Those CD4+ clones that contracted were mainly in CM and EM (CD8+ ones in EMRA).

A remark on this clonotype: As yet, its antigen is unknown.

The V segment lost 4 bases and the J segment 2 bases; nucleotides outside the gene matches: 3. This CDR3 region has 16 residues. CDR1 and CDR2 (germline): SGHTA, FQGTGA. The authors produced TCR alpha and TCR beta cDNA libraries with sample barcodes and UMIs by 5'RACE using constant-segment primers. One entry per CDR3 protein, called by TCRdb with MiXCR from the 5' RACE reads. The sample has 180,000 or so distinct CDR3 sequences; 11% are singletons. The source material was PBMCs or a T cell subset sorted from them (not recorded which). The source of this sequence is a man aged 18 to 30 who had mild COVID-19 (a few samples of this study predate the infection). Cell type and time point are not known. The rearrangement links TRBV7-3 to TRBJ2-1, with TRBD2 matching over 12 bases. CDR3 nucleotides: TGTGCCAGCAGCTCTAGCGGGGGGGTCCCCTACAATGAGCAGTTCTTC. This gives the protein CASSSSGGVPYNEQFF. The full variable domain, its missing parts supplied by reference TRBV7-3 and TRBJ2-1, is GAGVSQTPSNKVTEKGKYVELRCDPISGHTALYWYRQSLGQGPEFLIYFQGTGAADDSGLPNDRFFAVRPEGSVSTLKIQRTERGDSAVYLCASSSSGGVPYNEQFFGPGTRLTVL.